The 5 T cell receptor beta chains below were found in one sample sequenced in a study of Ad26.COV2.S vaccination and SARS-CoV-2 variants. Method: immunoSEQ multiplex PCR; TCRdb's copy keeps in-frame clones and lacks some. In the table there are fewer than 900,000 clones, roughly 90% of which are singletons. Treatment denoted: roughly 20 received Ad26.COV2.S at low or high dose, single or two shots; 5 received placebo; per-sample allocation not given. The samples were gathered on day 63 after the first injection of vaccine or placebo. The sample in question was peripheral blood, obtained in a trial of Ad26.COV2.S vaccine versus placebo. All receptors come from a person between 18 and 65 years old who received the Ad26.COV2.S COVID-19 vaccine or a placebo.

Here the CDR3 reads CASSLGVGGGNEQFF. The DNA of the CDR3 is TGTGCCAGCAGCTTAGGAGTAGGGGGTGGCAATGAGCAGTTCTTC. The genes are TRBV7-8 and TRBJ2-1, with D perhaps TRBD1 (6 bases). V dropped 1 base and J dropped 6 bases, with 13 bases sitting between them. Germline V CDR1 and CDR2: SGHVS, FQNEAQ. This CDR3 region has 15 residues. The full variable domain, its missing parts supplied by reference TRBV7-8 and TRBJ2-1, is GAGVSQSPRYKVAKRGQDVALRCDPISGHVSLFWYQQALGQGPEFLTYFQNEAQLDKSGLPSDRFFAERPEGSVSTLKIQRTQQEDSAVYLCASSLGVGGGNEQFFGPGTRLTVL.

The V and J genes are TRBV5-4 and TRBJ2-7; TRBD2 agrees at 9 bases. V was clipped by 0 bases and J by 4 bases; unmatched bases: 5. This CDR3 comprises 15 residues. Germline values: CDR1 SGHNT, CDR2 YYREEE (reference sequence). The CDR3 DNA follows: TGTGCCAGCAGCTTGGGGCGGGAGGGCCGGTACGAGCAGTACTTC. This encodes CASSLGREGRYEQYF.

In this sample, this clone turned up once. V is TRBV25-1 and J is TRBJ1-1; TRBD1 might be the D (6 bases). This CDR3 is built from 15 residues. The germline V gene has CDR1 MGHDK and CDR2 SYGVNS. V lost 5 bases and J lost 0, with 13 bases in between. In DNA form, the CDR3 reads TGTGCCAGCAGTAACCCCGGGGGCCTGAACACTGAAGCTTTCTTT. Translating it yields CASSNPGGLNTEAFF.

This sequence joins TRBV6-2 or TRBV6-3 and TRBJ2-7; D gene ambiguous. Germline CDR1 MNHEY, CDR2 SVGEGT. Trimming pared 0 bases from V and 2 bases from J, leaving 11 bases between. The CDR3 contains 15 residues. CDR3 sequence reads: CASSYSFLNPYEQYF. In DNA form, the CDR3 reads TGTGCCAGCAGTTACTCTTTTTTAAACCCCTACGAGCAGTACTTC.

This chain joins TRBV24-1 and TRBJ2-1; either TRBD1 or TRBD2 may supply D (5 bases each). Per the germline V gene, CDR1 is KGHDR and CDR2 is SFDVKD. The CDR3 sequence is 11 residues long. Trimming took 5 bases from V and 9 from J, leaving 7 bases between them. DNA for the CDR3: TGTGCCACCAGTGTTGGGGGTGAGCAGTTCTTC. It encodes CATSVGGEQFF.